One sample yielded the 11 T cell receptor beta chains listed below, sequenced in a study of CD8 T cells in ankylosing spondylitis. TCRdb passed the 5' RACE reads through MiXCR, listing each CDR3 protein once. The sample has around 210,000 distinct CDR3 sequences, less than 9.5% seen once. Input material: blood, either unsorted or a sorted T cell fraction (not recorded which). These receptors were taken from a female donor with ankylosing spondylitis or in good health (not recorded which).

V is TRBV29-1 and J is TRBJ1-1; D is undetermined. The CDR3 totals 13 residues. Germline V gene sequence: CDR1 SQVTM, CDR2 ANQGSEA. V lost 4 bases, J lost 0 bases, and 9 bases lay in between. The CDR3 here is CSVVRRLNTEAFF. The CDR3 bases are TGCAGCGTTGTTCGCAGATTGAACACTGAAGCTTTCTTT. Full variable domain (rest looked up from reference TRBV29-1 and TRBJ1-1): SAVISQKPSRDICQRGTSLTIQCQVDSQVTMMFWYRQQPGQSLTLIATANQGSEATYESGFVIDKFPISRPNLTFSTLTVSNMSPEDSSIYLCSVVRRLNTEAFFGQGTRLTVV.

This clonotype was counted many times. This sequence joins TRBV5-1 and TRBJ2-3; possibly TRBD1 for D (6 bases). With 0 bases removed from V and 3 bases from J, the gap between germline ends came to 14 bases. Germline loops: CDR1 SGHRS, CDR2 YFSETQ. This CDR3 region has 16 residues. CDR3 bases: TGCGCCAGCAGCTTGGATGGGCAGGGGCTGACAGATACGCAGTATTTT. Protein: CASSLDGQGLTDTQYF.

The sample holds a few counts of this clonotype. The V call is TRBV7-8, the J call TRBJ1-1; D gene ambiguous. The CDR3 covers 16 residues. The ends were cut back, 1 base at V and 0 bases at J, with 12 bases in the middle. Germline V CDR1 and CDR2: SGHVS, FQNEAQ. The DNA of the CDR3 is TGTGCCAGCAGCTTAGTGTGGGCCAAGATGAACACTGAAGCTTTCTTT. Its protein product is CASSLVWAKMNTEAFF.

This clonotype was seen many times. V gene TRBV29-1 combines with J gene TRBJ1-6; 8 bases fit TRBD1. Losses at the gene ends were 3 bases for V and 8 bases for J; bases not matched to a gene: 18. This CDR3 region has 18 residues. Germline V CDR1 and CDR2: SQVTM, ANQGSEA. CDR3 protein: CSVDNQGAIPRHYSPLHF. The CDR3 bases are TGCAGCGTTGATAATCAGGGGGCGATCCCACGACACTATTCACCCCTCCACTTT.

This clonotype came up many times. This chain links TRBV6-1 with TRBJ1-4; D is unclear. The germline CDR1 and CDR2 sequences are MNHNS and SASEGT. V lost 2 bases and J lost 8, with 12 bases in between. The CDR3 consists of 14 residues. The DNA for the CDR3 is TGTGCCAGCAGTGAAAACACGTACAGCGAAAAACTGTTTTTT. Translation: CASSENTYSEKLFF.

This clonotype showed up many times. V usage is TRBV9 and J usage is TRBJ2-3; weak D call: TRBD2 (6 bases). The CDR3 length is 15 residues. Looked up from germline, CDR1 is SGDLS and CDR2 is YYNGEE. Trimming stripped 4 bases from V and 0 bases from J, with 12 bases between. The CDR3 protein is CASSSGLSSTDTQYF. The CDR3 nucleotides are TGTGCCAGCAGCTCTGGACTATCTAGCACAGATACGCAGTATTTT.

In its sample, this clonotype was seen many times. The DNA for the CDR3 is TGCGCCAGCAGCGGCCGAAGGGGGGGTGATGAGCAGTTCTTC. Translating it yields CASSGRRGGDEQFF. This rearrangement joins TRBV4-3 to TRBJ2-1; D may be TRBD2 (7 bases). CDR3 length equals 14 residues. V was shortened by 5 bases and J by 8 bases, with 16 bases between the two germline ends. From germline, CDR1 is LGHNA and CDR2 YSLEER.

This clonotype was observed many times. This chain links TRBV6-5 with TRBJ2-3, with 8 bases identical to TRBD2. After removal of 0 bases from V and 5 bases from J, the junction contained 16 bases not matched to a gene. CDR3 length: 19 amino acids. Germline loops: CDR1 MNHEY, CDR2 SVGAGI. CDR3: CASSYSKGRVAGGIDTQYF. CDR3 coding DNA: TGTGCCAGCAGTTACTCGAAAGGCCGAGTTGCGGGAGGAATAGATACGCAGTATTTT.

This clonotype was observed many times. The chain links TRBV20-1 to TRBJ2-1; D remains ambiguous. CDR3 length: 13 amino acids. Between the trimmed V and J ends, which lost 1 base and 10 bases, there was a span of 14 bases. Germline CDR1 is DFQATT and CDR2 is SNEGSKA (reference sequence). CDR3 protein: CSARVFTEGEQFF. For the CDR3, the DNA is TGCAGTGCTAGAGTTTTCACTGAAGGGGAGCAGTTCTTC.

This clonotype was detected ten times or more. The V and J genes are TRBV6-4 and TRBJ2-3; D remains ambiguous. The CDR3 is made up of 13 amino acids. V shed 3 bases and J shed 5 bases, with 9 bases lying between them. Germline V gene lookup returns CDR1 MRHNA and CDR2 SNTAGT. The CDR3 is CASSEDPEDTQYF. The CDR3 DNA is TGTGCCAGCAGTGAAGACCCCGAAGATACGCAGTATTTT.

This clonotype was picked up a small number of times. J is TRBJ2-5 and V is TRBV28; 12 bases fit TRBD2. V lost 5 bases, J lost 2 bases, and 9 bases stayed unmatched. Germline V gene lookup returns CDR1 MDHEN and CDR2 SYDVKM. The CDR3 contains 17 residues. The CDR3 loop reads CASSLPRTSGEQETQYF. The CDR3 coding sequence is TGTGCCAGCAGTCTCCCTCGGACTAGCGGGGAACAAGAGACCCAGTACTTC.